The 28 T cell receptor beta chains reported below all come from one sample, sequenced in a study of identical twins. From the 5' RACE reads, TCRdb called clonotypes with MiXCR, one entry per CDR3 protein. This sample has roughly 720,000 distinct CDR3 sequences, with roughly 18% found just once. These sequences were also reported in another study, on T cells expressing NK-cell markers.

The sample was PBMCs. Source of these receptors: a woman aged 18-29 years in good health.

This clonotype was picked up many times. V gene TRBV20-1 combines with J gene TRBJ2-3; TRBD2 matches 11 bases. This CDR3 region has 13 residues. Germline V gene lookup returns CDR1 DFQATT and CDR2 SNEGSKA (reference sequence). The V and J ends lost 2 bases and 5 bases, in that order; junction bases with no gene match: 0. CDR3 DNA sequence: TGCAGTGCTAGACTAGCGGGGGGAGATACGCAGTATTTT. This translates into CSARLAGGDTQYF.

This clonotype came up a few times. This chain uses TRBV3-1 with TRBJ1-5, with D maybe TRBD1 (6 bases). This CDR3 comprises 14 residues. The V and J ends lost 0 bases and 6 bases respectively, with 9 bases between them. The germline V gene has CDR1 LGHDT and CDR2 YNNKEL (reference sequence). The DNA for the CDR3 is TGTGCCAGCAGCCAAGAGTCAGGGGTTCAGCCCCAGCATTTT. Its translation: CASSQESGVQPQHF.

CDR3 sequence reads: CASSLTGYQETQYF. Here the CDR3 DNA reads TGTGCCAGCAGCTTGACAGGCTACCAAGAGACCCAGTACTTC. The J gene is TRBJ2-5, the V gene TRBV7-6; D is possibly TRBD1 (6 bases). V was shortened by 3 bases and J by 0 bases, with 8 bases between the two germline ends. CDR1 is SGHVS and CDR2 is FNYEAQ in the germline V gene. The CDR3 extends over 14 amino acids. The entire variable domain, with the rest obtained from reference TRBV7-6 and TRBJ2-5, is as follows: GAGVSQSPRYKVTKRGQDVALRCDPISGHVSLYWYRQALGQGPEFLTYFNYEAQQDKSGLPNDRFSAERPEGSISTLTIQRTEQRDSAMYRCASSLTGYQETQYFGPGTRLLVL.

Comment on this clonotype: Germline is not matched at one junction end, which may reflect a read error. The rearrangement links TRBV20-1 to TRBJ2-7; 10 positions match TRBD2. Germline assignment: CDR1 DFQATT and CDR2 SNEGSKA (reference sequence). This CDR3 has 14 amino acids. As DNA, the CDR3 is TGCAATGCTAGCTTCCTAGCGGGAGATTACGAGCAGTACTTC. It yields the protein CNASFLAGDYEQYF.

This clonotype was observed a single time. CDR3 region: CASTRALQGGTYEQYF. The CDR3 region has the DNA TGTGCCAGCACCCGGGCTTTACAGGGCGGAACCTACGAGCAGTACTTC. This chain connects TRBV6-1 to TRBJ2-7, with a possible D match to TRBD1 (6 bases). Germline V CDR1 and CDR2: MNHNS, SASEGT. The germline V and J ends were trimmed by 7 bases and 2 bases, with 21 bases remaining between them. The CDR3 loop spans 16 amino acids.

The gene calls are TRBV12-3 or TRBV12-4 and TRBJ2-7; D may correspond to TRBD1 or TRBD2 (5 bases each). V lost 6 bases and J lost 6, with 24 bases in between. CDR3 length: 16 residues. CDR3 region: CASRPPNWRGAFEQYF. The CDR3 region has the DNA TGTGCCAGCAGGCCTCCCAACTGGCGAGGGGCGTTCGAGCAGTACTTC.

The V gene is TRBV2, the J gene TRBJ1-1, with D hard to call. There are 12 residues in the CDR3. Germline V gene lookup returns CDR1 SNHLY and CDR2 FYNNEI. Trimming stripped 6 bases from V and 3 bases from J, with 8 bases between. CDR3 loop: CASRPLHTEAFF. The CDR3 bases are TGTGCCAGCAGGCCCCTCCACACTGAAGCTTTCTTT. The full variable domain, rest sourced from reference TRBV2 and TRBJ1-1, is EPEVTQTPSHQVTQMGQEVILRCVPISNHLYFYWYRQILGQKVEFLVSFYNNEISEKSEIFDDQFSVERPDGSNFTLKIRSTKLEDSAMYFCASRPLHTEAFFGQGTRLTVV.

This clonotype was picked up many times. The chain carries TRBV10-3 and TRBJ2-3, with TRBD2 matching over 10 bases. The CDR3 spans 16 residues. Germline lookup yields CDR1 ENHRY and CDR2 SYGVKD. With V trimmed by 9 bases and J by 2 bases, 11 bases remained unmatched. CDR3: CAIGSQRGGLTDTQYF. In DNA, the CDR3 is TGTGCCATAGGTTCCCAGCGGGGGGGCCTCACAGATACGCAGTATTTT.

The V and J genes are TRBV6-1 and TRBJ2-4; D possibly corresponds to TRBD2 (6 bases). The CDR3 has 16 amino acids. From germline, CDR1 is MNHNS and CDR2 SASEGT. The V end lost 10 bases, the J end lost 0 bases, and 19 bases lay between the germline ends. The CDR3 nucleotides read TGTGCCACCTCCTCTATACTAGCCGAAGCCAAAAACATTCAGTACTTC. As protein: CATSSILAEAKNIQYF.

This clonotype was seen a handful of times. The gene calls are TRBV6-1 and TRBJ2-7; D may be TRBD2 (5 bases). CDR3 length: 13 residues. Germline lookup yields CDR1 MNHNS and CDR2 SASEGT. Trimming shortened V by 6 bases and J by 8 bases, and 17 bases separated the two germline ends. Here the CDR3 reads CASSRTGSAQQYF. CDR3 nucleotides: TGTGCCAGCAGCCGTACGGGGTCTGCCCAGCAGTACTTC.

The chain has TRBV4-3 and TRBJ2-5; 8 bases align to TRBD2. The germline V gene encodes CDR1 LGHNA and CDR2 YSLEER. This CDR3 contains 16 residues. V shed 2 bases and J 3 bases; nucleotides not matched to a gene: 8. CDR3 nucleotide sequence: TGCGCCAGCAGCCAAATCCGAACTAGCGGAGAAGAGACCCAGTACTTC. It encodes CASSQIRTSGEETQYF.

This clonotype was counted between two and nine times. The chain is built from TRBV15 and TRBJ2-1; D ambiguous. The CDR3 extends over 13 amino acids. V shed 5 bases and J shed 5 bases, with 10 bases lying between them. In germline, CDR1 is LNHNV, CDR2 YYDKDF (reference sequence). The CDR3 loop is CATSPRRDNEQFF. The CDR3, as DNA: TGTGCCACCAGCCCCCGTAGAGACAATGAGCAGTTCTTC.

There are a few counts of this clonotype. The rearrangement links TRBV7-8 to TRBJ2-1; no clear D gene. Germline V gives CDR1 SGHVS, CDR2 FQNEAQ. CDR3 size: 12 residues. V was trimmed by 8 bases and J by 6 bases, leaving 11 bases between them. The CDR3 spells CASLKEGNEQFF. CDR3 coding DNA: TGTGCCAGCCTAAAGGAAGGCAATGAGCAGTTCTTC.

The chain joins TRBV6-5 to TRBJ1-6; D is uncertain. The V gene lost 0 bases and the J gene lost 7 bases, with 16 bases spanning the gap. The CDR3 runs 17 residues. The germline gives CDR1 MNHEY, CDR2 SVGAGI. In DNA form, the CDR3 reads TGTGCCAGCAGTTACTCTACACGGTCCACGTCCAATTCACCCCTCCACTTT. It codes for CASSYSTRSTSNSPLHF.

This clonotype was recorded a few times. This rearrangement joins TRBV6-4 to TRBJ2-3, with 8 bases matching TRBD2. V gave up 5 bases and J gave up 6 bases; unmatched junction bases: 10. Germline CDR1 reads MRHNA; CDR2 reads SNTAGT. This CDR3 is built from 15 residues. CDR3 DNA sequence: TGTGCCAGCAGTCGCGACTTCGGGGGGGACGATACGCAGTATTTT. This sequence encodes CASSRDFGGDDTQYF.

The chain combines TRBV6-5 with TRBJ2-5, with 9 bases that match TRBD2. Germline V lookup: CDR1 MNHEY, CDR2 SVGAGI. The ends lost 2 bases at V and 2 bases at J; junction bases unmatched: 6. The CDR3 loop spans 16 amino acids. CDR3 DNA sequence: TGTGCCAGCAGTTACGGGGTTGCGGGAGGGCAAGAGACCCAGTACTTC. The encoded protein is CASSYGVAGGQETQYF.

This chain joins TRBV12-3 or TRBV12-4 and TRBJ1-1, with 9 bases aligning to TRBD1. The CDR3 loop spans 13 amino acids. The ends lost 6 bases at V and 6 bases at J; junction bases unmatched: 5. The CDR3 sequence: CASRGQGGAEAFF. The CDR3 bases are TGTGCCAGCAGGGGACAGGGTGGAGCTGAAGCTTTCTTT.

This clonotype was seen more than once but under ten times. This sequence joins TRBV20-1 and TRBJ1-2; D gene uncertain. In germline, CDR1 is DFQATT, CDR2 SNEGSKA (reference sequence). The V end lost 3 bases, the J end lost 2 bases, and 13 bases lay between the germline ends. The CDR3 is 14 residues long. CDR3 in DNA: TGCAGTGCTAGTGTAGGCGACCGGAACTATGGCTACACCTTC. Its translation is CSASVGDRNYGYTF.

This clonotype was counted between two and nine times. Since the CDR3 does not end with the conserved phenylalanine or tryptophan, this likely comes from a read error. No DNA is shown, since the ends of the CDR3 on it are uncertain; the CDR3 is the one TCRdb lists. The rearrangement links TRBV12-3 or TRBV12-4 to TRBJ2-6; the listed D gene, TRBD1, was not tested against the DNA. Counting both end residues, the CDR3 totals 15 amino acids. Here the CDR3 reads CASTWTVSSGVAMEV.

This chain uses TRBV11-3 with TRBJ2-2; TRBD2 aligns across 7 bases. The germline V gene encodes CDR1 SGHNT and CDR2 YENEEA. The CDR3 spans 16 residues. Germline trimming cut 3 bases from V and 1 base from J; bases unmatched to any gene: 5. This CDR3 reads CASSFSSGKNTGELFF. CDR3 coding DNA: TGTGCCAGCAGCTTTTCGAGCGGGAAGAACACCGGGGAGCTGTTTTTT.

This clonotype came up a few times. The rearrangement links TRBV20-1 to TRBJ2-3; 8 positions agree with TRBD1. This CDR3 has 15 amino acids. Germline CDR1 DFQATT, CDR2 SNEGSKA (reference sequence). With V trimmed by 6 bases and J by 1 base, 9 bases remained unmatched. CDR3 DNA: TGCAGTGCCATCCCATTGACAGGGGGCACAGATACGCAGTATTTT. Translated, it gives CSAIPLTGGTDTQYF.

This clonotype occurred a few times. The V gene is TRBV9, the J gene TRBJ1-3; D is unresolved. V dropped 0 bases and J dropped 4 bases, with 20 bases sitting between them. This CDR3 contains 18 residues. Germline-derived CDR1 and CDR2 are SGDLS and YYNGEE. CDR3 nucleotide sequence: TGTGCCAGCAGCGTAGGGGTCGGCGGTGCCGGGGAAGGAAACACCATATATTTT. It yields the protein CASSVGVGGAGEGNTIYF.

This clonotype was counted only a few times. The chain combines TRBV7-9 with TRBJ2-7; D gene ambiguous. With 7 bases removed from V and 2 bases from J, the gap between germline ends came to 9 bases. The germline CDR1 and CDR2 sequences are SEHNR and FQNEAQ (reference sequence). This CDR3 has 12 residues. CDR3 bases: TGTGCCAGCACGACTGATCCCTACGAGCAGTACTTC. It specifies CASTTDPYEQYF.

The chain has TRBV20-1 and TRBJ2-3; D call uncertain. Trimming shortened V by 5 bases and J by 6 bases, and 15 bases separated the two germline ends. Germline lookup yields CDR1 DFQATT and CDR2 SNEGSKA (reference sequence). The CDR3 covers 13 residues. The CDR3 loop is CSAPLSARDTQYF. CDR3 DNA sequence: TGCAGTGCTCCTCTCTCCGCAAGGGATACGCAGTATTTT.

The chain employs TRBV10-3 and TRBJ2-7; D is unresolved. Germline lookup yields CDR1 ENHRY and CDR2 SYGVKD. This CDR3 spans 13 amino acids. The V end was cut by 2 bases, the J end by 1 base, with 6 bases between. In DNA form, the CDR3 reads TGTGCCATCAGTGAGGGGGTATCCTACGAGCAGTACTTC. Translation: CAISEGVSYEQYF.

This clonotype has only a few counts. This chain joins TRBV12-3 or TRBV12-4 and TRBJ2-7, with TRBD1 identical over 9 bases. Losses at the gene ends were 5 bases for V and 3 bases for J; bases not matched to a gene: 5. The CDR3 is 14 amino acids. The CDR3 DNA is TGTGCCAGCAGTACAGGGGGCCCCTTCTACGAGCAGTACTTC. Its translation: CASSTGGPFYEQYF.

V and J are TRBV6-1 and TRBJ2-4; perhaps TRBD1 as D (6 bases). The CDR3 loop spans 15 amino acids. The ends were cut back, 7 bases at V and 2 bases at J, with 15 bases in the middle. In germline, CDR1 is MNHNS, CDR2 SASEGT. CDR3 residues: CASNADRLTKNIQYF. For the CDR3, the DNA is TGTGCCAGCAACGCGGACAGATTAACCAAAAACATTCAGTACTTC.

The table lists this clonotype with a few counts. This chain links TRBV20-1 with TRBJ2-7; 8 bases map to TRBD2. V shed 0 bases and J 3 bases; nucleotides not matched to a gene: 7. Germline V lookup: CDR1 DFQATT, CDR2 SNEGSKA (reference sequence). The CDR3 loop spans 15 amino acids. CDR3: CSARDLEAGVYEQYF. In nucleotides, the CDR3 is TGCAGTGCTAGAGATTTAGAAGCGGGGGTCTACGAGCAGTACTTC.